This record concerns one T cell receptor (beta chain) sequence. Its antigen is unidentified. Libraries of TCR beta came from iRepertoire HTBI primers plus Arm-PCR of CDR3 regions. As originally analysed: Across all samples, roughly 60 TRBV segments and 15 or so TRBJ segments were identified. TCRdb called the multiplex PCR reads again in MiXCR, with one record for every CDR3 protein. TCRdb, rather than the study authors, made the V and J calls. In the table there are 450,000 or so distinct CDR3 sequences, around a fifth of which are singletons. This sample is drawn from a study of regulatory T cells in long-lasting Graves disease. As for the study in general: Persistent cases were those of Graves' disease that involved over 5 years of antithyroid drugs with positive TSH receptor antibodies. Overall study results and limits: The study examined only peripheral blood, not thyroid tissue. TRBV28 was favored in persistent disease, as were TRBJ1-2 and TRBJ2-5.

The sample's time point: persistent/refractory GD, antithyroid drugs over 5 years with positive TRAb. Following extraction of RNA from PBMCs, that RNA was used to make the TCR library. Germline CDR1 and CDR2: SNHLY and FYNNEI. This CDR3 is built from 16 residues. Between the trimmed V and J ends, which lost 8 bases and 1 base, there was a span of 18 bases. The rearrangement uses TRBV2 and TRBJ1-3; a possible D gene is TRBD1 (5 bases). Sequences were derived from peripheral blood mononuclear cells (PBMCs), sampled when the disease was refractory, from a patient treated with antithyroid drugs. This sequence was found in a female donor with Graves disease. For the CDR3, the DNA is TGTGCCAGCGGCAAAGAGGGGCAGAAATCTGGAAACACCATATATTTT. It codes for CASGKEGQKSGNTIYF.